The 31 T cell receptor beta chains listed next were all sequenced from one sample in a study of shared clonotypes between healthy human individuals. Sequencing used immunoSEQ multiplex PCR; TCRdb keeps in-frame clones, though not all of them. The profile shows around 100,000 clones, more than 65% of them singletons. Sequencing was performed on memory CD8+ T cells sorted from blood. Described subset: CD45RO+ cells pooled with CCR7-negative TemRA cells. These receptors were obtained from a woman in her 30s in good health.

The genes are TRBV5-4 and TRBJ2-7; 7 bases agree with TRBD2. This CDR3 has 13 amino acids. With 4 bases clipped from V and 3 bases from J, the junction kept 4 bases outside the gene matches. CDR1 is SGHNT, CDR2 YYREEE, per germline (reference sequence). CDR3: CASSDLADYEQYF. The CDR3 nucleotides read TGTGCCAGCAGCGACCTAGCGGACTACGAGCAGTACTTC.

This clone turned up a few times. The CDR3 protein is CASSVRQRDNEKLFF. For the CDR3, the DNA is TGTGCCAGCAGTGTGCGACAGAGAGATAATGAAAAACTGTTTTTT. J is TRBJ1-4 and V is TRBV6-1, with a possible D match to TRBD1 (5 bases). CDR3 length equals 15 residues. The germline gives CDR1 MNHNS, CDR2 SASEGT. Trimming stripped 4 bases from V and 4 bases from J, with 13 bases between.

The chain recombines TRBV9 with TRBJ2-1, with TRBD2 as a possible D gene (5 bases). This CDR3 contains 12 residues. The germline V and J ends were trimmed by 4 bases and 8 bases, with 10 bases remaining between them. CDR1 SGDLS and CDR2 YYNGEE come from the germline V gene. CDR3 bases: TGTGCCAGCAGCTTACTAGGCGATGAGCAGTTCTTC. This sequence encodes CASSLLGDEQFF. Based on the CDR3 plus reference TRBV9 and TRBJ2-1, the full variable domain is DSGVTQTPKHLITATGQRVTLRCSPRSGDLSVYWYQQSLDQGLQFLIQYYNGEERAKGNILERFSAQQFPDLHSELNLSSLELGDSALYFCASSLLGDEQFFGPGTRLTVL.

The chain is built from TRBV10-3 and TRBJ1-1; D not certain. The CDR3 sequence is 14 residues long. The germline V gene encodes CDR1 ENHRY and CDR2 SYGVKD. Trimming took off 3 bases at V and 5 bases at J, with 13 bases between the two ends. CDR3 nucleotide sequence: TGTGCCATCAGTGACCCAGGCGGGGTTACTGAAGCTTTCTTT. As protein: CAISDPGGVTEAFF.

This clone was counted a single time. The chain links TRBV10-1 to TRBJ2-5, with D possibly being TRBD1 or TRBD2 (5 bases each). The CDR3 length is 14 residues. The V end was cut by 3 bases, the J end by 5 bases, with 13 bases between. Per the germline V gene, CDR1 is WNHNN and CDR2 is SYGVQD (reference sequence). The CDR3 DNA reads as TGCGCCAGCAGTGACGGGGCCAAGCAGGAGACCCAGTACTTC. Protein sequence: CASSDGAKQETQYF.

The V gene is TRBV11-2, the J gene TRBJ2-7; D possibly corresponds to TRBD2 (5 bases). With 3 bases removed from V and 2 bases from J, the gap between germline ends came to 14 bases. Per the germline V gene, CDR1 is SGHAT and CDR2 is FQNNGV. The CDR3 runs to 15 residues. CDR3 loop: CASSFGPGFAYEQYF. CDR3 nucleotide sequence: TGTGCCAGCAGCTTTGGTCCGGGATTTGCCTACGAGCAGTACTTC.

This clone was seen at least ten times. The chain recombines TRBV4-2 with TRBJ2-3, with D possibly matching TRBD1 (5 bases). Trimming pared 5 bases from V and 4 bases from J, leaving 19 bases between. The CDR3 has 16 residues. From germline, CDR1 is LGHNA and CDR2 YNFKEQ. The CDR3 sequence: CASSSTGGSGPDTQYF. DNA for the CDR3: TGTGCCAGCAGCTCAACGGGTGGATCAGGGCCAGATACGCAGTATTTT.

This clone has a handful of counts. This sequence joins TRBV9 and TRBJ2-7; D could derive from TRBD1 or TRBD2 (5 bases each). Germline loops: CDR1 SGDLS, CDR2 YYNGEE. V was trimmed by 0 bases and J by 6 bases, leaving 10 bases between them. The CDR3 spans 13 residues. CDR3 nucleotides: TGTGCCAGCAGCGTAGGGGGGAACCGCGAGCAGTACTTC. It codes for CASSVGGNREQYF.

The CDR3: CASSPPRSPKHRKLFF. For the CDR3, the DNA is TGTGCCAGCAGTCCGCCCCGTTCCCCAAAACATCGAAAACTGTTTTTT. The chain carries TRBV28 and TRBJ1-4; D uncertain. CDR1 MDHEN and CDR2 SYDVKM come from the germline V gene. The V gene lost 5 bases and the J gene lost 10 bases, with 23 bases spanning the gap. The CDR3 loop spans 16 amino acids.

There are many counts of this clone. The J gene is TRBJ2-7, the V gene TRBV6-1; D may be TRBD2 (5 bases). Germline CDR1 MNHNS, CDR2 SASEGT. V lost 0 bases and J lost 3, with 9 bases in between. This CDR3 spans 14 amino acids. The CDR3 region has the DNA TGTGCCAGCAGTGAAGCAGCGGAGAACTACGAGCAGTACTTC. Amino acids: CASSEAAENYEQYF.

DNA of the CDR3: TGTGCCAGCAGCTCCGAAGCTACGAAGCAGTACTTC. As protein: CASSSEATKQYF. The rearrangement links TRBV2 to TRBJ2-7; no reliable D call. The CDR3 is made up of 12 amino acids. V was trimmed by 6 bases and J by 8 bases, leaving 14 bases between them. CDR1 SNHLY and CDR2 FYNNEI come from the germline V gene.

This clone was recorded once. This chain connects TRBV7-9 to TRBJ1-5; D is unresolved. From germline, CDR1 is SEHNR and CDR2 FQNEAQ (reference sequence). The ends were cut back, 4 bases at V and 4 bases at J, with 5 bases in the middle. The CDR3 spans 12 residues. CDR3 nucleotide sequence: TGTGCCAGCAGCTGGAAAAATCAGCCCCAGCATTTT. Translating gives CASSWKNQPQHF.

This clone was recorded many times. The same CDR3 arises from other DNA sequences in this sample as well. The chain employs TRBV7-2 and TRBJ2-2; D remains unclear. The V end was cut by 2 bases, the J end by 5 bases, with 6 bases between. The CDR3 is made up of 13 amino acids. Germline assignment: CDR1 SGHTA and CDR2 FQGNSA. Here the CDR3 DNA reads TGTGCCAGCAGCTTATCCGAGACCGGGGAGCTGTTTTTT. Residues: CASSLSETGELFF.

The V gene is TRBV5-8, the J gene TRBJ1-5; D is unclear. The ends were cut back, 2 bases at V and 3 bases at J, with 24 bases in the middle. Germline CDR1 is SGHTS and CDR2 is YDEGEE. The CDR3 is 19 amino acids. The CDR3 region has the DNA TGTGCCAGCAGCTTTGGAGGCACCAGCCAAGCTAACATCAATCAGCCCCAGCATTTT. The encoded protein is CASSFGGTSQANINQPQHF.

This clone was observed a few times. V and J are TRBV7-9 and TRBJ2-7; maybe TRBD1 (5 bases). Trimming removed 4 bases from V and 2 bases from J, with 9 bases in between. Germline CDR1 SEHNR, CDR2 FQNEAQ (reference sequence). The CDR3 consists of 13 residues. In nucleotides, the CDR3 is TGTGCCAGCAGCTCGAAGGGGACCTACGAGCAGTACTTC. It specifies CASSSKGTYEQYF.

As DNA, the CDR3 is TGTGCCAGCAGCTTTCATCCTCCAAACACCGGGGAGCTGTTTTTT. It encodes CASSFHPPNTGELFF. The chain couples TRBV7-9 to TRBJ2-2, with D hard to call. V lost 3 bases and J 2 bases, leaving 10 bases between the germline ends. CDR1 is SEHNR and CDR2 is FQNEAQ in the germline V gene (reference sequence). CDR3 length: 15 residues.

V gene TRBV29-1 combines with J gene TRBJ2-6; 9 nucleotides match TRBD2. The CDR3 contains 17 residues. CDR1 SQVTM and CDR2 ANQGSEA come from the germline V gene. Trimming took 4 bases from V and 4 from J; bases not matched to a gene: 11. In DNA form, the CDR3 reads TGCAGCGTTGTCGCGAGCGGGAGGCCGGGGGGGGCCAACGTCCTGACTTTC. Translated: CSVVASGRPGGANVLTF.

The V gene is TRBV11-2, the J gene TRBJ2-1; 7 bases agree with TRBD1. Germline CDR1 and CDR2: SGHAT and FQNNGV. V gave up 2 bases and J gave up 5 bases; unmatched junction bases: 6. This CDR3 is 15 amino acids long. The CDR3 DNA is TGTGCCAGCAGCTTACTCTGGGACAGCAACAATGAGCAGTTCTTC. Translating gives CASSLLWDSNNEQFF.

J is TRBJ2-7 and V is TRBV2; D is unresolved. V was shortened by 2 bases and J by 3 bases, with 14 bases between the two germline ends. This CDR3 has 15 amino acids. Germline loops: CDR1 SNHLY, CDR2 FYNNEI. The DNA of the CDR3 is TGTGCCAGCAGTGAATTTGGAATCCGCTACTACGAGCAGTACTTC. Protein: CASSEFGIRYYEQYF. The variable domain in full, completed from reference TRBV2 and TRBJ2-7, reads EPEVTQTPSHQVTQMGQEVILRCVPISNHLYFYWYRQILGQKVEFLVSFYNNEISEKSEIFDDQFSVERPDGSNFTLKIRSTKLEDSAMYFCASSEFGIRYYEQYFGPGTRLTVT.

V and J are TRBV5-6 and TRBJ2-7; D is unclear. V lost 4 bases and J 0 bases, leaving 17 bases between the germline ends. The CDR3 is 16 residues long. The germline CDR1 and CDR2 sequences are SGHDT and YYEEEE. The CDR3 reads CASSQDLGKGSYEQYF. The CDR3 region has the DNA TGTGCCAGCAGCCAAGATCTGGGGAAGGGCTCCTACGAGCAGTACTTC.

The gene calls are TRBV7-6 and TRBJ2-7, with D perhaps TRBD1 (5 bases). This CDR3 region has 15 residues. Trimming took off 5 bases at V and 5 bases at J, with 19 bases between the two ends. CDR1 is SGHVS, CDR2 FNYEAQ, per germline. CDR3 protein: CASSLGAASFNEQYF. The CDR3 coding sequence is TGTGCCAGCAGCCTAGGGGCGGCTAGTTTTAACGAGCAGTACTTC.

CDR3 amino acids: CASSYLSGPGETQYF. DNA for the CDR3: TGCGCCAGCAGCTACCTCAGCGGGCCGGGAGAGACCCAGTACTTC. The chain carries TRBV5-1 and TRBJ2-5, with a weak D call TRBD2 (6 bases). The CDR3 is made up of 15 amino acids. Between the trimmed V and J ends, which lost 3 bases and 4 bases, there was a span of 16 bases. Looked up from germline, CDR1 is SGHRS and CDR2 is YFSETQ.

The chain joins TRBV5-1 to TRBJ2-2, with 8 nucleotides matching TRBD2. V was pared by 7 bases and J by 2 bases, with 13 bases of the junction left unmatched. The CDR3 extends over 17 amino acids. CDR1 SGHRS and CDR2 YFSETQ come from the germline V gene. In nucleotides, the CDR3 is TGCGCCAGCTCCATGACTGGGGCGGGAGGTAACACCGGGGAGCTGTTTTTT. Translating gives CASSMTGAGGNTGELFF.

In this sample, this clone turned up once. The rearrangement links TRBV11-2 to TRBJ2-5, with unresolved D. The DNA matches TRBJ2-7 better at its end, which makes the J call doubtful. This CDR3 contains 11 residues. From germline, CDR1 is SGHAT and CDR2 FQNNGV. The CDR3 is CASSLTYEQYF. The CDR3 DNA follows: TGTGCCAGCAGCCTAACCTACGAGCAGTACTTC.

The table lists this clone with a few counts. The V call is TRBV7-9, the J call TRBJ1-5; TRBD1 matches at 7 bases. Germline CDR1 reads SEHNR; CDR2 reads FQNEAQ (reference sequence). J was trimmed by 7 bases and V by 4 bases; bases with no gene match: 1. The CDR3 contains 12 residues. The CDR3 DNA sequence: TGTGCCAGCAGCTCAGGGGGGCAGCCCCAGCATTTT. Amino acid sequence: CASSSGGQPQHF.

This clone was seen only a few times. The chain recombines TRBV6-6 with TRBJ2-1; D remains ambiguous. The CDR3 is 15 residues long. V dropped 8 bases and J dropped 1 base, with 15 bases sitting between them. Germline lookup yields CDR1 MNHNY and CDR2 SVGAGI (reference sequence). CDR3 region: CASHKGIESYNEQFF. The CDR3 nucleotides are TGTGCCAGCCACAAGGGAATAGAGTCCTACAATGAGCAGTTCTTC.

J is TRBJ2-1 and V is TRBV27, with 9 bases fitting TRBD2. Germline V gives CDR1 MNHEY, CDR2 SMNVEV (reference sequence). This CDR3 region has 15 residues. V was pared by 5 bases and J by 4 bases, with 6 bases of the junction left unmatched. CDR3 loop: CASSQTSGAYNEQFF. CDR3 coding DNA: TGTGCCAGCAGTCAGACTAGCGGAGCATACAATGAGCAGTTCTTC.

The table lists this clone with many counts. The chain links TRBV27 to TRBJ2-7; D is perhaps TRBD2 (6 bases). Germline V gene data show CDR1 as MNHEY and CDR2 as SMNVEV (reference sequence). V lost 8 bases to trimming and J lost 0 bases, with 20 bases between them. This CDR3 has 16 residues. The CDR3 loop is CASAPERRDPSYEQYF. For the CDR3, the DNA is TGTGCCAGCGCCCCCGAAAGGCGGGACCCCTCCTACGAGCAGTACTTC.

V and J are TRBV5-1 and TRBJ2-1; D tentatively reads TRBD1 or TRBD2 (5 bases each). Trimming stripped 6 bases from V and 2 bases from J, with 12 bases between. CDR3 length: 14 residues. The germline CDR1 and CDR2 sequences are SGHRS and YFSETQ. The chain's CDR3 is CASMTEGTYNEQFF. CDR3 in DNA: TGCGCCAGCATGACAGAGGGCACCTACAATGAGCAGTTCTTC.

The chain uses TRBV18 and TRBJ2-7; tentative D call: TRBD2 (5 bases). CDR3 length equals 16 residues. Germline CDR1 KGHSH, CDR2 LQKENI. V was cut by 6 bases and J by 0 bases, with 18 bases left in between. CDR3 nucleotides: TGTGCCAGCTCCCTGTTGCGGGCTTATTTCTCCTACGAGCAGTACTTC. It yields the protein CASSLLRAYFSYEQYF.

This clone showed up just a few times. The genes are TRBV25-1 and TRBJ2-6; no reliable D call. Trimming pared 3 bases from V and 0 bases from J, leaving 12 bases between. This CDR3 is 17 amino acids long. The germline CDR1 and CDR2 sequences are MGHDK and SYGVNS. This CDR3 reads CASSESAPSSGANVLTF. CDR3 nucleotides: TGTGCCAGCAGTGAGAGCGCCCCTTCCTCTGGGGCCAACGTCCTGACTTTC.